A single sample gave rise to the 19 T cell receptor beta chains below, sequenced in a study of beta chain features in type 1 diabetes. Study-level points and caveats: Shortening that was moderate but significant affected the TCRB CDR3s of Type 1 diabetes patients in all four CD4+ subsets.

The entirety of the isolated RNA underwent reverse transcription, so expressed TCRB transcripts were sequenced. This table comes from immunoSEQ multiplex PCR, and its TCRdb copy is limited to in-frame clones, with some not included. The table lists nearly 700,000 clones, 13% of them singletons. Their cognate antigens are unknown. The sequencing input was naive CD4+ T cells from blood. The receptors derive from a man younger than 35 with type 1 diabetes.

The chain employs TRBV7-8 and TRBJ1-5; D is ambiguous. V was pared by 3 bases and J by 6 bases, with 12 bases between. CDR1 and CDR2 from the germline V gene are SGHVS and FQNEAQ. This CDR3 contains 14 residues. The DNA of the CDR3 is TGTGCCAGCAGCTTTTCTGGGATGAGTCAGCCCCAGCATTTT. This sequence encodes CASSFSGMSQPQHF.

This clone was observed a few times. The chain carries TRBV10-3 and TRBJ2-2; 10 bases match TRBD2. V was clipped by 8 bases and J by 1 base; unmatched bases: 4. Germline lookup yields CDR1 ENHRY and CDR2 SYGVKD. CDR3 size: 15 residues. This CDR3 is CAIGPSGGNTGELFF. CDR3 DNA: TGTGCCATCGGACCTAGCGGGGGGAACACCGGGGAGCTGTTTTTT.

This clone was detected a few times. This sequence joins TRBV9 and TRBJ2-5; D unresolved. The CDR3 runs 16 residues. The germline CDR1 and CDR2 sequences are SGDLS and YYNGEE. Trimming stripped 0 bases from V and 1 base from J, with 13 bases between. CDR3 region: CASSVVGRSSQETQYF. In DNA form, the CDR3 reads TGTGCCAGCAGCGTAGTGGGCAGATCCTCCCAAGAGACCCAGTACTTC.

In this sample, this clone turned up a few times. J is TRBJ1-1 and V is TRBV6-5; a possible D gene is TRBD1 (6 bases). The CDR3 is 13 amino acids. Germline CDR1 is MNHEY and CDR2 is SVGAGI. V was pared by 7 bases and J by 4 bases, with 13 bases between. This CDR3 is CASNTGSGTEAFF. CDR3 sequence (DNA): TGTGCCAGCAATACAGGGAGTGGCACTGAAGCTTTCTTT.

This clone was seen more than once but under ten times. The chain joins TRBV29-1 to TRBJ2-7; 9 positions agree with TRBD1. The germline V gene has CDR1 SQVTM and CDR2 ANQGSEA. The J segment lost 0 bases and the V segment lost 6 bases, leaving 12 bases of the junction unmatched. The CDR3 covers 16 residues. The CDR3 is CSVGGRQGGSSYEQYF. CDR3 nucleotides: TGCAGCGTCGGGGGGCGACAGGGGGGAAGCTCCTACGAGCAGTACTTC.

This clone has more than one count but fewer than ten. The V call is TRBV18, the J call TRBJ2-1, with 8 bases lining up with TRBD2. J lost 8 bases, V lost 1 base, and 10 bases had no gene match. The V gene's germline CDR1 is KGHSH and CDR2 LQKENI. The CDR3 length is 16 residues. CDR3 residues: CASSPLGAGAGDEQFF. The CDR3 nucleotides read TGTGCCAGCTCACCACTAGGAGCGGGGGCCGGGGATGAGCAGTTCTTC.

This clone was counted a few times. The chain combines TRBV5-1 with TRBJ2-7; 7 bases map to TRBD2. This CDR3 spans 14 amino acids. J gave up 0 bases and V 10 bases, and 10 bases lay outside the gene matches. Germline assignment: CDR1 SGHRS and CDR2 YFSETQ. The CDR3, as DNA: TGCGCCGGCAAGCATGCGGGGGACTCCTACGAGCAGTACTTC. Protein: CAGKHAGDSYEQYF.

This chain uses TRBV27 with TRBJ2-7, with 7 bases identical to TRBD1. Germline values: CDR1 MNHEY, CDR2 SMNVEV (reference sequence). Trimming cost V 6 bases and J 4 bases; bases outside gene matches: 9. The CDR3 is 14 residues long. The CDR3 here is CASRRQGVGYEQYF. The CDR3 DNA reads TGTGCCAGCAGGAGACAGGGAGTGGGTTACGAGCAGTACTTC.

The chain carries TRBV6-5 and TRBJ1-2; the D is unclear. CDR1 MNHEY and CDR2 SVGAGI come from the germline V gene. This CDR3 contains 13 residues. The V gene lost 6 bases and the J gene lost 8 bases, with 16 bases spanning the gap. CDR3 sequence reads: CASRTPAAGGYTF. The CDR3 DNA reads as TGTGCCAGCAGGACACCAGCGGCCGGGGGCTACACCTTC.

Remarks on this clone: The sample contains more than one DNA sequence encoding this CDR3. This chain connects TRBV10-3 to TRBJ2-3; D gene uncertain. Trimming removed 3 bases from V and 5 bases from J, with 6 bases in between. CDR1 ENHRY and CDR2 SYGVKD come from the germline V gene. CDR3 length: 12 amino acids. CDR3 amino acids: CAISDRGDTQYF. The CDR3 DNA is TGTGCCATCAGTGATCGAGGAGATACGCAGTATTTT.

This clone was counted only a few times. The CDR3 nucleotides are TGTGCCTGGAGTATACTAGCGAATGAGCAGTTCTTC. This gives the protein CAWSILANEQFF. This chain joins TRBV30 and TRBJ2-1; 7 bases align to TRBD2. The length of the CDR3 is 12 residues. The trim removed 2 bases at V and 7 bases at J, leaving 2 bases unmatched. Germline V gene data show CDR1 as GTSNPN and CDR2 as SVGIG (reference sequence).

The rearrangement uses TRBV30 and TRBJ1-1; possibly TRBD1 for D (5 bases). V lost 5 bases and J lost 3, with 13 bases in between. The CDR3 spans 13 residues. Germline loops: CDR1 GTSNPN, CDR2 SVGIG (reference sequence). The CDR3 coding sequence is TGTGCCTGGGAGGGGACGGGCGACACTGAAGCTTTCTTT. This sequence encodes CAWEGTGDTEAFF.

This clone was observed once. The chain couples TRBV6-1 to TRBJ2-6; D is possibly TRBD2 (5 bases). The V gene lost 4 bases and the J gene lost 0 bases, with 16 bases spanning the gap. Germline CDR1 and CDR2: MNHNS and SASEGT. The length of the CDR3 is 18 residues. DNA of the CDR3: TGTGCCAGCAGTGGGGCGGGCCTCGCCTTCTCTGGGGCCAACGTCCTGACTTTC. Its protein is CASSGAGLAFSGANVLTF.

This clone was recorded a few times. The V and J genes are TRBV9 and TRBJ2-3; D perhaps matches TRBD2 (6 bases). This CDR3 region has 16 residues. Germline loops: CDR1 SGDLS, CDR2 YYNGEE. Trimming left V 0 bases short and J 5 bases short, with 16 bases between. The CDR3 nucleotides read TGTGCCAGCAGCGTAGGGGCCCTCGGGGGTGGAGATACGCAGTATTTT. Protein: CASSVGALGGGDTQYF.

Remarks on this clone: One end of the junction is discordant with germline, which a read error may explain. This chain uses TRBV7-7 with TRBJ2-1, with TRBD2 as a possible D gene (5 bases). This CDR3 is 16 amino acids long. Germline V gene sequence: CDR1 SSHAT, CDR2 FNYEAQ (reference sequence). This CDR3 reads CASSQMSGLSYNEQFF. The CDR3 bases are TGTGCTAGCAGCCAAATGTCGGGGTTAAGCTACAATGAGCAGTTCTTC.

The V call is TRBV5-4, the J call TRBJ2-7; D gene ambiguous. Germline CDR1 and CDR2: SGHNT and YYREEE (reference sequence). Trimming shortened V by 4 bases and J by 5 bases, and 13 bases separated the two germline ends. The CDR3 length is 13 residues. The CDR3 DNA follows: TGTGCCAGCAGCGCTTGGAGAACCGACGAGCAGTACTTC. Translated, it gives CASSAWRTDEQYF.

This clone showed up just a few times. The chain employs TRBV4-1 and TRBJ2-3; D not resolved. The CDR3 extends over 13 amino acids. The V end lost 6 bases, the J end lost 3 bases, and 10 bases lay between the germline ends. Germline loops: CDR1 MGHRA, CDR2 YSYEKL. DNA of the CDR3: TGCGCCAGCAGTCGAGACTTTACAGATACGCAGTATTTT. This encodes CASSRDFTDTQYF.

This clone was seen only a few times. V usage is TRBV5-1 and J usage is TRBJ1-5; D gene ambiguous. The CDR3 loop spans 13 amino acids. Germline CDR1 is SGHRS and CDR2 is YFSETQ. With 3 bases removed from V and 9 bases from J, the gap between germline ends came to 13 bases. The CDR3: CASSSEYNGPQHF. CDR3 DNA: TGCGCCAGCAGCTCTGAATACAATGGGCCCCAGCATTTT. Looking up the rest from reference TRBV5-1 and TRBJ1-5 gives the full variable domain: KAGVTQTPRYLIKTRGQQVTLSCSPISGHRSVSWYQQTPGQGLQFLFEYFSETQRNKGNFPGRFSGRQFSNSRSEMNVSTLELGDSALYLCASSSEYNGPQHFGDGTRLSIL.

The table lists this clone with a few counts. This chain uses TRBV28 with TRBJ1-2; D might be TRBD1 (6 bases). Germline CDR1 MDHEN, CDR2 SYDVKM. CDR3 length: 15 amino acids. The V gene lost 2 bases and the J gene lost 8 bases, with 18 bases spanning the gap. The CDR3 region has the DNA TGTGCCAGCAGTTTAGAGGCAGGGGCCCAAGGAGGCTACACCTTC. This encodes CASSLEAGAQGGYTF.